The 32 T cell receptor beta chains below all came from one sample that was sequenced in a study of tumor-infiltrating lymphocytes in primary liver carcinoma. Unsorted whole blood yielded the blood RNA, and germline DNA was also extracted. Using a constant-region primer together with ProtoScript II reverse transcriptase, TCR beta cDNA was made from about 500 ng of total RNA. Three-round nested multiplex PCR performed with slightly modified ARM-PCR produced the TCR beta libraries. The study ran its first two PCR rounds for around 10 cycles each, using TRBV1-TRBV30 forward primers and a C-beta reverse primer. TCRdb re-called the multiplex PCR reads with MiXCR, one entry per CDR3 protein. In the table there are approximately 330,000 distinct CDR3 sequences, approximately 65% of which are singletons. Material for sequencing was peripheral blood. These receptors were taken from a middle-aged man with primary liver carcinoma and hepatitis B virus infection.

This clonotype was picked up a small number of times. The chain is built from TRBV4-1 and TRBJ1-6; D is unresolved. Germline CDR1 is MGHRA and CDR2 is YSYEKL. V lost 4 bases to trimming and J lost 5 bases, with 12 bases between them. This CDR3 is built from 15 residues. CDR3 bases: TGCGCCAGCAGCCGGGAGAGGCAGGATAATTCACCCCTCCACTTT. This gives the protein CASSRERQDNSPLHF.

This clonotype was seen only once. The rearrangement joins TRBV29-1 to TRBJ2-1, with 12 bases fitting TRBD2. Germline assignment: CDR1 SQVTM and CDR2 ANQGSEA. With 6 bases clipped from V and 13 bases from J, the junction kept 13 bases outside the gene matches. CDR3 length: 14 amino acids. CDR3 nucleotides: TGCAGCGTGGCGACTAGCGGGGGATACAGTGAACAGTTCTTC. This encodes CSVATSGGYSEQFF.

CDR3 amino acids: CASSQGSGGFTDTQYF. CDR3 DNA: TGTGCCAGCAGTCAGGGTAGCGGGGGGTTCACAGATACGCAGTATTTT. The rearrangement links TRBV11-2 to TRBJ2-3, with TRBD2 matching 10 bases. V lost 6 bases, J lost 2 bases, and 8 bases stayed unmatched. The CDR3 contains 16 residues. The germline gives CDR1 SGHAT, CDR2 FQNNGV.

The CDR3 region is CSASSMDGQETQYF. The CDR3 nucleotides are TGCAGTGCTAGTTCCATGGATGGACAAGAGACCCAGTACTTC. V usage is TRBV20-1 and J usage is TRBJ2-5; no clear D gene. Germline V lookup: CDR1 DFQATT, CDR2 SNEGSKA (reference sequence). The ends were cut back, 3 bases at V and 2 bases at J, with 13 bases in the middle. The length of the CDR3 is 14 residues.

About this clonotype itself: Possible read error: a much larger clone is one base away. V is TRBV6-5 and J is TRBJ2-5, with D hard to call. Germline V gene sequence: CDR1 MNHEY, CDR2 SVGAGI. The CDR3 is made up of 12 amino acids. Deletions cut 2 bases from V and 2 bases from J, with 3 bases between. Here the CDR3 DNA reads TGTGCCAGCAGTTACCCACAAGAGACCCAGTACTTC. It yields the protein CASSYPQETQYF.

Notes on this clonotype: A read error is possible here, since a much larger clone lies one base away. This chain uses TRBV12-3 or TRBV12-4 with TRBJ2-3; TRBD1 might be the D (6 bases). This CDR3 spans 14 amino acids. V was pared by 7 bases and J by 7 bases, with 18 bases between. CDR3 DNA sequence: TGTGCCAGCAAACAGGGCCGGAGAGGCTATACGCAGTATTTT. This gives the protein CASKQGRRGYTQYF.

V is TRBV29-1 and J is TRBJ1-1, with D perhaps TRBD1 (6 bases). The V end lost 8 bases, the J end lost 0 bases, and 13 bases lay between the germline ends. The germline V gene encodes CDR1 SQVTM and CDR2 ANQGSEA. The length of the CDR3 is 13 residues. The CDR3 nucleotides read TGCAGCATTGTACGACAGGTGAACACTGAAGCTTTCTTT. Translating it yields CSIVRQVNTEAFF.

About this clonotype: One end of the junction varies from germline; a read error may be responsible. The J gene is TRBJ1-1, the V gene TRBV5-1; D gene ambiguous. The CDR3 sequence is 18 residues long. Germline V gives CDR1 SGHRS, CDR2 YFSETQ. CDR3 protein: CASSSYGSAAGMNTKAFF. The CDR3 nucleotides are TGCGCCAGCAGCTCCTACGGCAGCGCGGCGGGAATGAACACTAAAGCTTTCTTT.

This clonotype has just a few counts. The chain employs TRBV7-9 and TRBJ2-3; D perhaps matches TRBD2 (6 bases). Germline V gene lookup returns CDR1 SEHNR and CDR2 FQNEAQ (reference sequence). The CDR3 has 17 residues. Trimming took 5 bases from V and 0 from J, leaving 18 bases between them. CDR3 in DNA: TGTGCCAGCAGCGGAGGTGGGACTGGATCTAGCACAGATACGCAGTATTTT. Protein sequence: CASSGGGTGSSTDTQYF.

Turning to this clonotype: A much more abundant neighbour one base away suggests this may be a read error. The chain joins TRBV6-6 to TRBJ2-7, with 8 nucleotides matching TRBD2. Germline assignment: CDR1 MNHNY and CDR2 SVGAGI (reference sequence). The CDR3 has 15 residues. The CDR3 bases are TGTGCCAGCAGTTCGACCGGGACTAGGACCTACGACCAGTACTTC. It is translated as CASSSTGTRTYDQYF.

The chain has TRBV5-6 and TRBJ1-1; possibly TRBD1 for D (6 bases). Germline-derived CDR1 and CDR2 are SGHDT and YYEEEE. The CDR3 contains 16 residues. Trimming removed 2 bases at V and 1 base at J, with 15 bases between. The DNA for the CDR3 is TGTGCCAGCAGCTTCTCGGGGGGCATCGGGAACACTGAAGCTTTCTTT. The encoded protein is CASSFSGGIGNTEAFF.

Turning to this clonotype: A clone one base away is much larger, so this may be a read error. The chain combines TRBV12-3 or TRBV12-4 with TRBJ1-2; 8 nucleotides agree with TRBD1. The CDR3 is 14 residues long. CDR3 nucleotide sequence: TGTGCCTGCAGGCATGGACAGGGTTTCTATGGCTACACCTTC. Its protein product is CACRHGQGFYGYTF.

As regards this clonotype: The junction departs from germline at one end; a sequencing error may be responsible. The chain uses TRBV11-2 and TRBJ1-6, with D maybe TRBD1 (6 bases). There are 16 residues in the CDR3. CDR1 and CDR2 (germline): SGHAT, FQNNGV. This chain's CDR3 is CTSSEGGVMVDSPLHF. In DNA form, the CDR3 reads TGTACCAGCAGCGAAGGGGGTGTGATGGTCGACTCACCCCTCCACTTT.

CDR3 in DNA: TGTGCCAGCACCCAAAGAGGGCGGAATGAAAAACTGTTTTTT. Translating gives CASTQRGRNEKLFF. This chain connects TRBV6-2 or TRBV6-3 to TRBJ1-4, with no clear D. The CDR3 is made up of 14 amino acids. CDR1 is MNHEY and CDR2 is SVGEGT in the germline V gene. Between the trimmed V and J ends, which lost 7 bases and 5 bases, there was a span of 14 bases.

This clonotype was observed a few times. This may be a read error: a much more frequent sequence differs by one nucleotide. The genes are TRBV28 and TRBJ1-5; tentative D call: TRBD1 (6 bases). Trimming removed 4 bases at V and 11 bases at J, with 15 bases between. Looked up from germline, CDR1 is MDHEN and CDR2 is SYDVKM. The CDR3 loop spans 13 amino acids. CDR3 sequence: CASSWGAEQSQHF. In DNA form, the CDR3 reads TGTGCCAGCAGTTGGGGGGCGGAACAGTCCCAGCATTTT.

Remarks on this clonotype: This sequence may be a read error, since a much larger clone differs from it by one base. The gene calls are TRBV6-5 and TRBJ1-1; D remains ambiguous. Germline V gene sequence: CDR1 MNHEY, CDR2 SVGAGI. The CDR3 runs 12 residues. The CDR3 is CASKAGNTGAFF. The CDR3 DNA reads TGTGCCAGCAAGGCTGGTAACACTGGAGCTTTCTTT.

This clonotype was observed many times. The chain has TRBV6-2 or TRBV6-3 and TRBJ2-5, with TRBD1 matching over 9 bases. The CDR3 length is 18 residues. V lost 5 bases, J lost 5 bases, and 18 bases stayed unmatched. Germline CDR1 reads MNHEY; CDR2 reads SVGEGT. This CDR3 is CASSPLTGGLQQRETQYF. In nucleotides, the CDR3 is TGTGCCAGCAGTCCCCTCACAGGGGGCCTCCAACAACGGGAGACCCAGTACTTC.

This clonotype occurred a few times. The chain joins TRBV6-1 to TRBJ2-4; the D is unclear. CDR1 and CDR2 (germline): MNHNS, SASEGT. V lost 3 bases, J lost 2 bases, and 8 bases lay in between. The CDR3 covers 14 residues. The CDR3 nucleotides read TGTGCCAGCAGTGAGTCCGGCCCCAAAAACATTCAGTACTTC. This encodes CASSESGPKNIQYF.

This clonotype has only a few counts. CDR3 DNA sequence: TGTGCCAGCTCGGGACTACCAAGTTACGAGCAGTACTTC. It specifies CASSGLPSYEQYF. The chain recombines TRBV18 with TRBJ2-7, with TRBD2 matching 7 bases. Per germline, CDR1 KGHSH and CDR2 LQKENI. CDR3 length: 13 residues. V lost 6 bases and J lost 4; bases outside the gene matches: 6.

Regarding this clonotype: This could be a read error, since a much larger clone is one nucleotide away. The gene calls are TRBV11-2 and TRBJ1-4; no reliable D call. The CDR3 length is 14 residues. V gave up 5 bases and J gave up 8 bases, with 15 bases separating them. Germline assignment: CDR1 SGHAT and CDR2 FQNNGV. The CDR3 here is CASSTKQRVEKLFF. DNA for the CDR3: TGTGCCAGCAGCACGAAGCAAAGGGTGGAAAAACTGTTTTTT.

This chain uses TRBV6-5 with TRBJ2-2; 13 bases map to TRBD2. Germline V CDR1 and CDR2: MNHEY, SVGAGI. V lost 9 bases, J lost 4 bases, and 5 bases stayed unmatched. The CDR3 extends over 15 amino acids. CDR3 DNA sequence: TGTGCCAGAACCCGGACTAGCGGGAGCACCGGGGAGCTGTTTTTT. This gives the protein CARTRTSGSTGELFF.

In regard to this clonotype: This may be a read error, as it is one base from a much larger clone. The V gene is TRBV4-2, the J gene TRBJ2-2; 13 bases map to TRBD2. The CDR3 is 19 amino acids. V trimming: 1 base; J trimming: 0 bases; junction bases outside the gene matches: 5. CDR1 is LGHNA and CDR2 is YNFKEQ in the germline V gene. CDR3 DNA: TGTGCCAGCAGCCAAGGGACTAGCGGGAGCCCATCGAACACCGGGGAGCTGTTTTTT. Its protein product is CASSQGTSGSPSNTGELFF.

About this clonotype: At one boundary the junction diverges from the germline segment, which might be a read error. CDR3 sequence (DNA): TGTGCCAGCAGCCGACGGTCGGCTAGTGACGAAACCTCACCCCTCCATTTT. Amino acid sequence: CASSRRSASDETSPLHF. The rearrangement uses TRBV11-1 and TRBJ1-6, with no clear D. The CDR3 length is 17 residues. Germline CDR1 is SGHAT and CDR2 is FQDESV (reference sequence).

Details on this clonotype: The junction departs from germline at one end; a sequencing error may be responsible. The chain is built from TRBV11-2 and TRBJ2-1; 8 nucleotides agree with TRBD2. Germline loops: CDR1 SGHAT, CDR2 FQNNGV. This CDR3 has 19 residues. The CDR3 DNA reads as TGTGCCAGCAGCTGGCCGGGACTAGTGGGAGGGCAGGGCTACAATGAGGAGTTCTTC. Residues: CASSWPGLVGGQGYNEEFF.

A note on this clonotype: Relative to the germline gene, one junction end is altered; a read error may explain this. CDR3 in amino acids: CASITGGRNTGEMSF. The CDR3 DNA sequence: TGTGCCAGCATAACCGGGGGGAGGAACACCGGGGAGATGTCTTTT. The gene calls are TRBV11-2 and TRBJ2-2; 7 positions match TRBD2. The CDR3 totals 15 residues. The germline V gene encodes CDR1 SGHAT and CDR2 FQNNGV.

The chain couples TRBV29-1 to TRBJ2-7; D unclear. Germline CDR1 reads SQVTM; CDR2 reads ANQGSEA. This CDR3 has 12 amino acids. Trimming shortened V by 4 bases and J by 3 bases, and 10 bases separated the two germline ends. The CDR3 DNA is TGCAGCGTTGGTACCGGAATCTACGAGCAGTACTTC. As protein: CSVGTGIYEQYF.

The table lists this clonotype with many counts. The chain joins TRBV20-1 to TRBJ1-1, with D maybe TRBD1 (5 bases). V lost 5 bases and J lost 4, with 23 bases in between. CDR3 length equals 16 residues. The germline CDR1 and CDR2 sequences are DFQATT and SNEGSKA (reference sequence). CDR3 amino acids: CSADSGDPGLGTEAFF. The CDR3 region has the DNA TGCAGTGCTGACTCCGGGGACCCGGGATTGGGCACTGAAGCTTTCTTT.

Concerning this clonotype itself: One end of the junction fails to match germline, which may point to a read error. This chain joins TRBV11-2 and TRBJ2-7; D could derive from TRBD1 or TRBD2 (5 bases each). CDR1 is SGHAT, CDR2 FQNNGV, per germline. CDR3 length: 14 residues. CDR3 DNA sequence: TGTGCAAGCAGCCTTCGGGGCAATTTCTACAAGCAGTACTTC. This encodes CASSLRGNFYKQYF. The full variable domain, with the rest looked up from reference TRBV11-2 and TRBJ2-7, is EAGVAQSPRYKIIEKRQSVAFWCNPISGHATLYWYQQILGQGPKLLIQFQNNGVVDDSQLPKDRFSAERLKGVDSTLKIQPAKLEDSAVYLCASSLRGNFYKQYFGPGTRLTVT.

V usage is TRBV11-2 and J usage is TRBJ2-1, with a weak D call TRBD2 (5 bases). Germline V lookup: CDR1 SGHAT, CDR2 FQNNGV. V was cut by 8 bases and J by 10 bases, with 18 bases left in between. This CDR3 spans 13 amino acids. CDR3 in DNA: TGTGCCAGCGGCGTTGAGGGCTCACAAGAGCAGTTCTTC. Amino acids: CASGVEGSQEQFF. Full variable domain (remainder filled in from reference TRBV11-2 and TRBJ2-1): EAGVAQSPRYKIIEKRQSVAFWCNPISGHATLYWYQQILGQGPKLLIQFQNNGVVDDSQLPKDRFSAERLKGVDSTLKIQPAKLEDSAVYLCASGVEGSQEQFFGPGTRLTVL.

Regarding this clonotype: One end of the junction is discordant with germline, which a read error may explain. The V and J genes are TRBV11-3 and TRBJ2-1, with 10 bases that match TRBD2. The CDR3 runs 16 residues. Germline V lookup: CDR1 SGHNT, CDR2 YENEEA. CDR3 amino acids: CASSRTSGADYNEQLF. As DNA, the CDR3 is TGTGCCAGCAGCCGGACTAGCGGAGCAGACTACAATGAGCAGCTCTTC.

Note on this clonotype: An end of the junction does not agree with germline; a read error may underlie this. The chain has TRBV11-2 and TRBJ1-5; a weak D match, TRBD1 (5 bases). The CDR3 sequence is 16 residues long. CDR1 and CDR2 (germline): SGHAT, FQNNGV. This CDR3 is CATSLRTWDSNPPQHF. The CDR3 DNA sequence: TGTGCCACCAGCTTAAGGACATGGGATAGCAATCCGCCCCAGCATTTT.

In regard to this clonotype: At one of its ends the junction is not consistent with the germline gene, which may arise from a read error. The J gene is TRBJ2-5, the V gene TRBV6-5; D ambiguous. CDR3 size: 13 residues. Germline CDR1 is MNHEY and CDR2 is SVGAGI. CDR3 in amino acids: CASSNGEVETQNF. Here the CDR3 DNA reads TGTGCCAGCAGTAACGGAGAAGTAGAGACCCAGAACTTC.